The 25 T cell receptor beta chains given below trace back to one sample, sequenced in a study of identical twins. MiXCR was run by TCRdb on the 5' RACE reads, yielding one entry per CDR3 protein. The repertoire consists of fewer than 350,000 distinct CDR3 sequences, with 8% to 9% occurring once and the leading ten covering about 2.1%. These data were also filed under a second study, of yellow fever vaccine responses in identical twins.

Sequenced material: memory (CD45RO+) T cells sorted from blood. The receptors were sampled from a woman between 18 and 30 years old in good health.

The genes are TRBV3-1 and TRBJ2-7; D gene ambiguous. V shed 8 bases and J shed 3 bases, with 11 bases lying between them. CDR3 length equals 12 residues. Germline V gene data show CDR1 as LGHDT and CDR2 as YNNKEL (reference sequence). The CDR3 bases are TGTGCCAGCCTAGGGCCGAACTACGAGCAGTACTTC. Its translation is CASLGPNYEQYF.

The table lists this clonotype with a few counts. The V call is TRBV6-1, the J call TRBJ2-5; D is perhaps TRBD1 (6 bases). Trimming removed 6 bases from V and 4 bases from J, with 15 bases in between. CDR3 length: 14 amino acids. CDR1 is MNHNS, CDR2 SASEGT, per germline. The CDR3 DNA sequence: TGTGCCAGCAGAACAGACAGGCTGAGAGAGACCCAGTACTTC. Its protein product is CASRTDRLRETQYF.

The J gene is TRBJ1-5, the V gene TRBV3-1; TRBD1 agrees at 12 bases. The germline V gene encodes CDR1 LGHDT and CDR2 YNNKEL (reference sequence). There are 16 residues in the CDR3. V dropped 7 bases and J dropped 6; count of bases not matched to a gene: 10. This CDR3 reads CASTKGTGGTLQPQHF. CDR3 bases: TGTGCCAGCACCAAAGGGACAGGGGGCACACTTCAGCCCCAGCATTTT.

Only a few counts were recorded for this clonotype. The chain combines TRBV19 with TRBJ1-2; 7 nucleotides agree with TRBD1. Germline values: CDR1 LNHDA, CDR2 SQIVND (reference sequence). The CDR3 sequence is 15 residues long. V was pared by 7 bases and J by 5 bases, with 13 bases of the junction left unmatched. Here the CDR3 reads CASKQSADRVYGYTF. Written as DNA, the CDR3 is TGTGCCAGTAAACAGAGCGCCGACAGGGTGTATGGCTACACCTTC.

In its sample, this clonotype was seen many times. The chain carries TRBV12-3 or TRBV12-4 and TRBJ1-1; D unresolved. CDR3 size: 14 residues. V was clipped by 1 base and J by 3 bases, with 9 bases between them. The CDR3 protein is CASSLVVGDTEAFF. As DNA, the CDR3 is TGTGCCAGCAGTTTAGTCGTCGGGGACACTGAAGCTTTCTTT.

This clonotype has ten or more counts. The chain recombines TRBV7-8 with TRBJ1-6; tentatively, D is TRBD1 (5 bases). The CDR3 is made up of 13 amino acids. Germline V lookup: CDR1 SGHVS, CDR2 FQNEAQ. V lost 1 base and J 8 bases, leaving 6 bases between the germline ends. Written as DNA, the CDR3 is TGTGCCAGCAGCTTAGTAGGGGATTCACCCCTCCACTTT. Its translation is CASSLVGDSPLHF.

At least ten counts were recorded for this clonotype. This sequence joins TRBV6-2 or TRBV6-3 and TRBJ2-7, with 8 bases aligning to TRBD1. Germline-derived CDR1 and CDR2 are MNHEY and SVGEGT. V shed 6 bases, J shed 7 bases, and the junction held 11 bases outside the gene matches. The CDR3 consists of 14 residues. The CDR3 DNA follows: TGTGCCAGCAGCGCCCCGGACAGGGTGGGGGAGCAGTACTTC. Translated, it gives CASSAPDRVGEQYF.

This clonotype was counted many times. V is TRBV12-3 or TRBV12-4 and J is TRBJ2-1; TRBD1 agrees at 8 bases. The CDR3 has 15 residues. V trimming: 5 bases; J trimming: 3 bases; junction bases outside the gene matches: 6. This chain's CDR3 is CASSPPGGVYNEQFF. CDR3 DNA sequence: TGTGCCAGCAGTCCCCCAGGGGGCGTCTACAATGAGCAGTTCTTC.

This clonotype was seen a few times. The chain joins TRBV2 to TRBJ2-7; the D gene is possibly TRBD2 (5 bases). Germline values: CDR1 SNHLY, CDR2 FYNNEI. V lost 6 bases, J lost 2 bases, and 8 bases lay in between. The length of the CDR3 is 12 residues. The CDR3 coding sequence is TGTGCCAGCAGGGGAGCAACCTACGAGCAGTACTTC. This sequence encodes CASRGATYEQYF.

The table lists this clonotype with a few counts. In DNA form, the CDR3 reads TGTGCCAGCAGTCGGCCCTTGACAATATACAATGAGCAGTTCTTC. Translated: CASSRPLTIYNEQFF. The chain joins TRBV28 to TRBJ2-1, with D unresolved. Per the germline V gene, CDR1 is MDHEN and CDR2 is SYDVKM. Trimming shortened V by 5 bases and J by 4 bases, and 15 bases separated the two germline ends. The CDR3 runs 15 residues.

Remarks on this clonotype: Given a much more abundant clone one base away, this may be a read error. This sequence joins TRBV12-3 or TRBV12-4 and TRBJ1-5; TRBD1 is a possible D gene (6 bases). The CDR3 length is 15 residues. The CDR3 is CASRQQGHSNRPQHF. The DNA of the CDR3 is TGTGCCAGCAGGCAACAGGGACATAGCAATCGGCCCCAGCATTTT.

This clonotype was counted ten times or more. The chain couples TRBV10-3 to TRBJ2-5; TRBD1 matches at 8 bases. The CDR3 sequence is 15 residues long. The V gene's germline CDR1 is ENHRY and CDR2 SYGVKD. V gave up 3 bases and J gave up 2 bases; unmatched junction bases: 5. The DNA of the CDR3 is TGTGCCATCAGTGATCCCCGGACAGGGCAAGAGACCCAGTACTTC. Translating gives CAISDPRTGQETQYF.

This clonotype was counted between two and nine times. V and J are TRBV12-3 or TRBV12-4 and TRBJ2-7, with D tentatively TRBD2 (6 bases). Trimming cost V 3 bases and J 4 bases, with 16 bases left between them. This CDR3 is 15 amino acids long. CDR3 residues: CASSLGGIGGYEQYF. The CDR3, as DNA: TGTGCCAGCAGTTTGGGCGGGATAGGCGGGTACGAGCAGTACTTC.

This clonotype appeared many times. As DNA, the CDR3 is TGTGCCAGCAGCGCCCTACAGGGGAATACCGGGGAGCTGTTTTTT. Its protein is CASSALQGNTGELFF. The chain couples TRBV9 to TRBJ2-2; 7 nucleotides align to TRBD1. The CDR3 length is 15 residues. From germline, CDR1 is SGDLS and CDR2 YYNGEE. The V gene end was trimmed by 3 bases and the J gene end by 5 bases; junction bases not matched to a gene: 7.

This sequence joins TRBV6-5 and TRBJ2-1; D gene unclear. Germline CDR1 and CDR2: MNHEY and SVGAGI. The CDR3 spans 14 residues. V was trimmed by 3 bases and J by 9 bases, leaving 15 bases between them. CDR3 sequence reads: CASSYNGLLGEQFF. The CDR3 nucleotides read TGTGCCAGCAGTTATAATGGCCTATTAGGTGAGCAGTTCTTC.

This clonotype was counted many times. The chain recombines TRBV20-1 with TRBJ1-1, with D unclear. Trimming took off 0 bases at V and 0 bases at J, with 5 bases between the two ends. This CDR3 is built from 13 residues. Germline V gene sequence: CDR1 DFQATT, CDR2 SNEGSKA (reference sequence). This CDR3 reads CSARDQVNTEAFF. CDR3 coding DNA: TGCAGTGCTAGAGATCAAGTGAACACTGAAGCTTTCTTT.

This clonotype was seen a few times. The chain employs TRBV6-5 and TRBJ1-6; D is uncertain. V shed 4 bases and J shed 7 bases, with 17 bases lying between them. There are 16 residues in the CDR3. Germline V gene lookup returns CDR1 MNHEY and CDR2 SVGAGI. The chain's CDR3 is CASSSTRGGNNSPLHF. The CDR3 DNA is TGTGCCAGCAGTTCTACCCGAGGTGGGAACAATTCACCCCTCCACTTT.

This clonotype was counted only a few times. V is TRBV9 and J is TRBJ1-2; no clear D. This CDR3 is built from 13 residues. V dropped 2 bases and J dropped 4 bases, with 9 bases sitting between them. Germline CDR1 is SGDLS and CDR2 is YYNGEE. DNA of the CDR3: TGTGCCAGCAGCGTTGAAGGGTTCTATGGCTACACCTTC. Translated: CASSVEGFYGYTF.

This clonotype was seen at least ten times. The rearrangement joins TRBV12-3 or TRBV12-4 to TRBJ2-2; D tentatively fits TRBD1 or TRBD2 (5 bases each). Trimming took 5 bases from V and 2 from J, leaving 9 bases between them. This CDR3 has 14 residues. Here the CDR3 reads CASSGTENTGELFF. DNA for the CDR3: TGTGCCAGCAGTGGGACCGAAAACACCGGGGAGCTGTTTTTT.

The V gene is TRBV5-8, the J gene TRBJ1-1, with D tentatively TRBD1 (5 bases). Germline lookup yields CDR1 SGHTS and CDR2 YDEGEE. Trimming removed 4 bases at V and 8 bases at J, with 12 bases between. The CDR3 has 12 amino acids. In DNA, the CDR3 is TGTGCCAGCAGCCCTGGGGGAGACGAAGCTTTCTTT. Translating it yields CASSPGGDEAFF.

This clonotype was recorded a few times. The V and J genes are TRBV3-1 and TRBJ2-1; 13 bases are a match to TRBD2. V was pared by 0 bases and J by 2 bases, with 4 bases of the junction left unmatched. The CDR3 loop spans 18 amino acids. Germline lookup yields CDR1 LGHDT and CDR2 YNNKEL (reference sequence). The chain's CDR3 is CASSQELAGGPPYNEQFF. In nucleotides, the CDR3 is TGTGCCAGCAGCCAAGAACTAGCGGGAGGGCCGCCCTACAATGAGCAGTTCTTC.

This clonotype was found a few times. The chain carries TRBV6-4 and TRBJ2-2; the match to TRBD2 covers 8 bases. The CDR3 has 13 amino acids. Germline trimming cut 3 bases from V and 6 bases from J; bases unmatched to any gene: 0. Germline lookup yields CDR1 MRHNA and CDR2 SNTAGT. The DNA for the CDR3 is TGTGCCAGCAGTGAGCGGGAGGCCGGGGAGCTGTTTTTT. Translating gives CASSEREAGELFF.

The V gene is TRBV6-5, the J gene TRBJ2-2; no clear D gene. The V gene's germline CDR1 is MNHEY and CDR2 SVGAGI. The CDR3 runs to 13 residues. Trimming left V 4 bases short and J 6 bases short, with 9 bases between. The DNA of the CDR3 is TGTGCCAGCAGTTCCCGACACCCCGGGGAGCTGTTTTTT. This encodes CASSSRHPGELFF.

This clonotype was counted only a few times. CDR3: CASSLTGSSYEQYV. The CDR3 DNA reads TGTGCCAGCAGCTTAACAGGAAGCTCCTACGAGCAGTACGTC. The rearrangement uses TRBV5-6 and TRBJ2-7, with D perhaps matching TRBD1 (5 bases). V was pared by 2 bases and J by 0 bases, with 9 bases between. The CDR3 runs to 14 residues. Germline assignment: CDR1 SGHDT and CDR2 YYEEEE.

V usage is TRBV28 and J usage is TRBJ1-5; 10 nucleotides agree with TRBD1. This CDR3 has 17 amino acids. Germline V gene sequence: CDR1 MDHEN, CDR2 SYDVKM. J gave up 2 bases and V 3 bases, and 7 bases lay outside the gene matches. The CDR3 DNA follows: TGTGCCAGCAGTTTCAGACAGGGGGCTAGGGGCAATCAGCCCCAGCATTTT. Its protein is CASSFRQGARGNQPQHF.